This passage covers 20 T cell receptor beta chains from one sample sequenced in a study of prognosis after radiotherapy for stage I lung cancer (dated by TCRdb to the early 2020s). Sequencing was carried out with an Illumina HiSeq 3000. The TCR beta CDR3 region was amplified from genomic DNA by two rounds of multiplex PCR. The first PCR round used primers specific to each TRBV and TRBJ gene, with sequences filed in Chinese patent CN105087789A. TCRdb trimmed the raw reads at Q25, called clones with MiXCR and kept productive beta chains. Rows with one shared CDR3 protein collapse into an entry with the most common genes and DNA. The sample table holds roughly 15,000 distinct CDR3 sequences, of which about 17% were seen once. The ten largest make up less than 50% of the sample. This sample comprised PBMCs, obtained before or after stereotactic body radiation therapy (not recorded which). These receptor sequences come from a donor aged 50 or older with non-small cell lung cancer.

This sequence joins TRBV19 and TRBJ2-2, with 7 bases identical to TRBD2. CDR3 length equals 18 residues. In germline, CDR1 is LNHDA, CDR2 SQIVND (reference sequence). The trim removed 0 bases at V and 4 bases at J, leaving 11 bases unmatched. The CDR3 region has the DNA TGTGCCAGTAGTATAGAACCCCTTGGACTAGGTAGCACCGGGGAGCTGTTTTTT. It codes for CASSIEPLGLGSTGELFF. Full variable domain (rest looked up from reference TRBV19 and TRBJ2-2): DGGITQSPKYLFRKEGQNVTLSCEQNLNHDAMYWYRQDPGQGLRLIYYSQIVNDFQKGDIAEGYSVSREKKESFPLTVTSAQKNPTAFYLCASSIEPLGLGSTGELFFGEGSRLTVL.

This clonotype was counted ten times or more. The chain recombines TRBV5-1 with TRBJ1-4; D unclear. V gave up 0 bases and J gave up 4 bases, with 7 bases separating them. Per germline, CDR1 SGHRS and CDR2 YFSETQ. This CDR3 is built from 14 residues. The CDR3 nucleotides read TGCGCCAGCAGCTTGGGAGGATTTAATGAAAAACTGTTTTTT. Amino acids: CASSLGGFNEKLFF.

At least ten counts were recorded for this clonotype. The CDR3 bases are TGTGCCTGGAGTGCAAAGTCTACCTACGAGCAGTACGTC. Protein sequence: CAWSAKSTYEQYV. This chain connects TRBV30 to TRBJ2-7, with D hard to call. CDR3 size: 13 residues. V lost 1 base and J 2 bases, leaving 9 bases between the germline ends. Per the germline V gene, CDR1 is GTSNPN and CDR2 is SVGIG (reference sequence).

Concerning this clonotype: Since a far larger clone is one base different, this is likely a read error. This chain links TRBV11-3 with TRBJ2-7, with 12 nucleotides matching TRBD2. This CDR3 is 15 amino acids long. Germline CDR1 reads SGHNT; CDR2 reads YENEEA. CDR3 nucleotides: TGTGCCAGCAGCTTATCCGGGACTAGCGGGTGTCTTATGTTCTTC. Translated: CASSLSGTSGCLMFF.

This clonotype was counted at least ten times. CDR3 nucleotides: TGTGCCAGCAGCTTACAACAGTACAATGAGCAGTTCTTC. Encoded protein: CASSLQQYNEQFF. The V and J genes are TRBV7-3 and TRBJ2-1; D is unresolved. This CDR3 has 13 amino acids. The ends were cut back, 2 bases at V and 4 bases at J, with 6 bases in the middle. Germline-derived CDR1 and CDR2 are SGHTA and FQGTGA. Variable domain in full (rest from reference TRBV7-3 and TRBJ2-1): GAGVSQTPSNKVTEKGKYVELRCDPISGHTALYWYRQSLGQGPEFLIYFQGTGAADDSGLPNDRFFAVRPEGSVSTLKIQRTERGDSAVYLCASSLQQYNEQFFGPGTRLTVL.

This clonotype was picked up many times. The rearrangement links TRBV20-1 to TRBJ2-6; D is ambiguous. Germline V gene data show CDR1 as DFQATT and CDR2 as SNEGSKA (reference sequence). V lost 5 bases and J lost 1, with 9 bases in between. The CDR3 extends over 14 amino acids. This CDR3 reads CSAPYYSGANVLTF. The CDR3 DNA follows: TGCAGTGCTCCCTATTATTCTGGGGCCAACGTCCTGACTTTC.

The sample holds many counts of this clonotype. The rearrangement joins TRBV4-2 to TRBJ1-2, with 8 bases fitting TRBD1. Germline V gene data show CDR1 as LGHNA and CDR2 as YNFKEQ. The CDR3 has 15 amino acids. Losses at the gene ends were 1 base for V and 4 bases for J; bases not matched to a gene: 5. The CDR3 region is CASSQGRQGSYGYTF. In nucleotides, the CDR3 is TGTGCCAGCAGCCAAGGTCGACAGGGGAGCTATGGCTACACCTTC.

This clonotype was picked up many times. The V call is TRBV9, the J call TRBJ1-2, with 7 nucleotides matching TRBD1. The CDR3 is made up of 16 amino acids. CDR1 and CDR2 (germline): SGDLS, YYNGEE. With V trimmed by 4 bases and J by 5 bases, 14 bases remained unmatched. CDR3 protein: CASSTALFRGSYGYTF. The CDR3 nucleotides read TGTGCCAGCAGCACAGCCCTATTCAGGGGGAGTTATGGCTACACCTTC.

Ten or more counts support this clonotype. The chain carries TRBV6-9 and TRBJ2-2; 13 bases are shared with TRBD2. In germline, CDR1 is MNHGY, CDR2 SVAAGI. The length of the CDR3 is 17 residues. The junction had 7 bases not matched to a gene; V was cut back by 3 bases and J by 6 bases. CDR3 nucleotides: TGTGCCAGCAGTTACACTAGCGGGAGGGCCTCGGCCGGGGAGCTGTTTTTT. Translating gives CASSYTSGRASAGELFF.

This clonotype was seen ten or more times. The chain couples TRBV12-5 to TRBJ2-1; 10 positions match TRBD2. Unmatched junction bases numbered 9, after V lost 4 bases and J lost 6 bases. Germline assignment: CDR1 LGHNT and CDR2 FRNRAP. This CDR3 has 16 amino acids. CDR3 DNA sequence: TGTGCTAGTGGTTCATCTAGCGGGAGTTTCCCCAATGAGCAGTTCTTC. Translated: CASGSSSGSFPNEQFF. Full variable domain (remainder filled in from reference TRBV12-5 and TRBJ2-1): DARVTQTPRHKVTEMGQEVTMRCQPILGHNTVFWYRQTMMQGLELLAYFRNRAPLDDSGMPKDRFSAEMPDATLATLKIQPSEPRDSAVYFCASGSSSGSFPNEQFFGPGTRLTVL.

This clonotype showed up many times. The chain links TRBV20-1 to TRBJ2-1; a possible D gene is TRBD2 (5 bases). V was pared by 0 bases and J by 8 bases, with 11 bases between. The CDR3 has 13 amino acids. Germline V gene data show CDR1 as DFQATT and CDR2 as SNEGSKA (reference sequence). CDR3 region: CSARDPLRDEQFF. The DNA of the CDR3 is TGCAGTGCTAGAGATCCACTGAGGGATGAGCAGTTCTTC.

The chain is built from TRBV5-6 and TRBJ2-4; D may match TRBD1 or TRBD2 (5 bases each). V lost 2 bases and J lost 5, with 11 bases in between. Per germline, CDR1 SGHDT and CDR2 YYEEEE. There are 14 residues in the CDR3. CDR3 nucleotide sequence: TGTGCCAGCAGCTTTCCGGGACGGGAAAACATTCAGTACTTC. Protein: CASSFPGRENIQYF.

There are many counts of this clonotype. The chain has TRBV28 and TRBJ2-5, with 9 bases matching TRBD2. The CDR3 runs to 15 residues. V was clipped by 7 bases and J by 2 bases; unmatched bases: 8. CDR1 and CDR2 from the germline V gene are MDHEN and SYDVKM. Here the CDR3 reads CASTRLAETQETQYF. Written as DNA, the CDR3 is TGTGCCAGCACCAGACTAGCGGAGACTCAAGAGACCCAGTACTTC.

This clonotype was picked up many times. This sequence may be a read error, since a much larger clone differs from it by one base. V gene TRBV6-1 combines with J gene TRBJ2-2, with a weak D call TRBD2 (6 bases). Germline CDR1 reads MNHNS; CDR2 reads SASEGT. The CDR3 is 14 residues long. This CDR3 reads CASRMTANTGGLFF. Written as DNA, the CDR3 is TGTGCCAGCAGGATGACTGCGAACACCGGGGGGCTGTTTTTT.

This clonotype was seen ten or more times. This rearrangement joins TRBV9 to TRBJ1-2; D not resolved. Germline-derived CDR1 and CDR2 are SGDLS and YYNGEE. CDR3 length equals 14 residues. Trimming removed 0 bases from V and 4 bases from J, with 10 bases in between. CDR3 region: CASSVGARSYGYTF. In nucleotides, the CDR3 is TGTGCCAGCAGCGTAGGGGCCCGGAGCTATGGCTACACCTTC.

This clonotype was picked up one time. CDR3 in amino acids: CAIIQFPLYEQYF. CDR3 DNA: TGTGCCATCATCCAGTTCCCCTTGTACGAGCAGTACTTC. J is TRBJ2-7 and V is TRBV3-1; D is ambiguous. V shed 10 bases and J shed 4 bases, with 17 bases lying between them. CDR1 is LGHDT, CDR2 YNNKEL, per germline (reference sequence). The CDR3 is made up of 13 amino acids.

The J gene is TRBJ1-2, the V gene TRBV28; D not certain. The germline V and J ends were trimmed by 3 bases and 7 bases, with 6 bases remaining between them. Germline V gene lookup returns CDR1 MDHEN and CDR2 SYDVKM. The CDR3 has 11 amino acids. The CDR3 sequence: CASSFFGGYTF. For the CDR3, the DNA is TGTGCCAGCAGTTTTTTTGGTGGCTACACCTTC.

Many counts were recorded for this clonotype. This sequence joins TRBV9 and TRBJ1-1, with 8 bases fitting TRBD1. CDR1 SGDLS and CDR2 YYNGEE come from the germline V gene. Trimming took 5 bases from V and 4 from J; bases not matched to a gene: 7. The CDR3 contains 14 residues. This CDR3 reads CASSATGVSTEAFF. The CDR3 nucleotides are TGTGCCAGCAGTGCGACAGGGGTTTCCACTGAAGCTTTCTTT. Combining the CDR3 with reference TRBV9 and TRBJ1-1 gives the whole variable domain DSGVTQTPKHLITATGQRVTLRCSPRSGDLSVYWYQQSLDQGLQFLIQYYNGEERAKGNILERFSAQQFPDLHSELNLSSLELGDSALYFCASSATGVSTEAFFGQGTRLTVV.

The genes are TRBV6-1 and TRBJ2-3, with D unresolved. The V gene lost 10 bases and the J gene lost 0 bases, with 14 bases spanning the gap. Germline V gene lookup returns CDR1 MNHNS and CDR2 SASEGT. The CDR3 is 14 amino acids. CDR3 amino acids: CATSKPPSTDTQYF. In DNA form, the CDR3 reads TGTGCCACCTCGAAACCCCCTAGCACAGATACGCAGTATTTT.

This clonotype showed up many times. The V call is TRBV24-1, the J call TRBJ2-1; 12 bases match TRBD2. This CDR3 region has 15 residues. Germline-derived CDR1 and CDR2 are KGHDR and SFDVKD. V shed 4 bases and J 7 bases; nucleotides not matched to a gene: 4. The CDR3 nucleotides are TGTGCCACCAGTGACTCTACTAGCGGGGGGAATGAGCAGTTCTTC. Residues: CATSDSTSGGNEQFF.